These 20 T cell receptor beta chains were all obtained from the same sample, sequenced in a study of blood T cells in healthy people across ages. Primers used in a second PCR of about 7 to 12 cycles were a sample-barcoded 5' primer and a J-beta primer mix. A single record per CDR3 protein comes from TCRdb applying MiXCR to the 5' RACE reads. The sample lists 800,000 to 950,000 distinct CDR3 sequences, 35% to 40% occurring once. The sequenced sample consisted of blood. The receptors here all came from a young man in good health.

This sequence joins TRBV27 and TRBJ1-4, with a weak D call TRBD1 (5 bases). In germline, CDR1 is MNHEY, CDR2 SMNVEV (reference sequence). V lost 2 bases, J lost 7 bases, and 11 bases lay in between. The CDR3 has 14 residues. The DNA of the CDR3 is TGTGCCAGCAGTTTAAGAGGGGAAGGTGAAAAACTGTTTTTT. This translates into CASSLRGEGEKLFF.

This clonotype has ten or more counts. The chain uses TRBV27 and TRBJ2-3; TRBD1 agrees at 11 bases. The CDR3 has 14 amino acids. The germline gives CDR1 MNHEY, CDR2 SMNVEV (reference sequence). V was pared by 8 bases and J by 4 bases, with 5 bases of the junction left unmatched. The CDR3 sequence is CASWTGGLADTQYF. DNA for the CDR3: TGTGCCAGCTGGACAGGGGGCTTGGCAGATACGCAGTATTTT.

V is TRBV20-1 and J is TRBJ2-7, with 9 bases identical to TRBD2. Looked up from germline, CDR1 is DFQATT and CDR2 is SNEGSKA (reference sequence). After removal of 6 bases from V and 4 bases from J, the junction contained 7 bases not matched to a gene. The CDR3 is 13 residues long. The CDR3 is CSAPGGRAYEQYF. In DNA form, the CDR3 reads TGCAGTGCCCCGGGCGGGAGGGCGTACGAGCAGTACTTC.

This clonotype was seen ten or more times. The chain recombines TRBV12-3 or TRBV12-4 with TRBJ2-3; 8 nucleotides match TRBD1. The trim removed 7 bases at V and 1 base at J, leaving 7 bases unmatched. This CDR3 region has 15 residues. This CDR3 is CASTPGTGGTDTQYF. The CDR3 nucleotides read TGTGCCAGCACCCCCGGGACAGGCGGCACAGATACGCAGTATTTT.

As to this clonotype: At one of its ends the junction is not consistent with the germline gene, which may arise from a read error. This chain joins TRBV2 and TRBJ2-3; D is unclear. The germline V gene has CDR1 SNHLY and CDR2 FYNNEI. The CDR3 runs to 13 residues. The CDR3 DNA sequence: TGTGCCAGCAGCGCCTATTACACAGATACGCAGTCTTTT. Protein: CASSAYYTDTQSF.

This chain uses TRBV20-1 with TRBJ1-1; D is ambiguous. V gave up 6 bases and J gave up 6 bases, with 11 bases separating them. In germline, CDR1 is DFQATT, CDR2 SNEGSKA (reference sequence). This CDR3 contains 11 residues. CDR3 residues: CSARLEPEAFF. The CDR3 DNA sequence: TGCAGTGCCCGATTAGAACCTGAAGCTTTCTTT.

This clonotype was found a few times. The V call is TRBV20-1, the J call TRBJ2-3; D possibly matches TRBD1 or TRBD2 (5 bases each). The V and J ends lost 0 bases and 3 bases respectively, with 13 bases between them. Germline-derived CDR1 and CDR2 are DFQATT and SNEGSKA (reference sequence). This CDR3 comprises 15 residues. CDR3 protein: CSARDANGATDTQYF. The CDR3 DNA follows: TGCAGTGCTAGAGACGCTAACGGGGCAACAGATACGCAGTATTTT.

This clonotype was counted a few times. This sequence joins TRBV14 and TRBJ1-6; unclear D gene. Germline CDR1 SGHDN, CDR2 FVKESK. CDR3 length: 15 residues. Trimming cost V 1 base and J 9 bases, with 13 bases left between them. The CDR3 region is CASSQAPPTISPLHF. CDR3 bases: TGTGCCAGCAGCCAAGCCCCCCCGACGATTTCACCCCTCCACTTT.

This clonotype has a handful of counts. The V call is TRBV28, the J call TRBJ1-5; D uncertain. The CDR3 totals 15 residues. Trimming stripped 6 bases from V and 3 bases from J, with 15 bases between. Germline V gene sequence: CDR1 MDHEN, CDR2 SYDVKM. The chain's CDR3 is CASRQENLYNQPQHF. CDR3 bases: TGTGCCAGCAGACAAGAAAACCTTTACAATCAGCCCCAGCATTTT.

This clonotype showed up just a few times. This chain joins TRBV11-3 and TRBJ2-5, with D perhaps matching TRBD2 (6 bases). V was trimmed by 1 base and J by 2 bases, leaving 14 bases between them. Germline CDR1 and CDR2: SGHNT and YENEEA. CDR3 length: 16 residues. CDR3 coding DNA: TGTGCCAGCAGCTTAGGTCGATTAGCGGAACAAGAGACCCAGTACTTC. Translating it yields CASSLGRLAEQETQYF.

The rearrangement uses TRBV14 and TRBJ2-1; TRBD2 matches 8 bases. This CDR3 is built from 17 residues. Germline V gives CDR1 SGHDN, CDR2 FVKESK. Germline trimming cut 4 bases from V and 8 bases from J; bases unmatched to any gene: 16. This CDR3 reads CASSPLILAGGVDEQFF. The CDR3 DNA sequence: TGTGCCAGCAGCCCTCTGATCCTAGCGGGCGGTGTCGATGAGCAGTTCTTC.

The chain is built from TRBV28 and TRBJ2-1, with D maybe TRBD1 (6 bases). The CDR3 runs to 17 residues. Trimming pared 8 bases from V and 4 bases from J, leaving 24 bases between. In germline, CDR1 is MDHEN, CDR2 SYDVKM. CDR3 DNA sequence: TGTGCCAGCGGGTTCTTCTCTGGGACACACGGGTACAATGAGCAGTTCTTC. It codes for CASGFFSGTHGYNEQFF.

In its sample, this clonotype was seen many times. This chain connects TRBV3-1 to TRBJ1-2; no clear D. Trimming shortened V by 0 bases and J by 4 bases, and 9 bases separated the two germline ends. CDR1 and CDR2 from the germline V gene are LGHDT and YNNKEL (reference sequence). This CDR3 is built from 14 residues. CDR3 DNA: TGTGCCAGCAGCCAAGAGGGCCAGTCCTATGGCTACACCTTC. Its translation is CASSQEGQSYGYTF.

J is TRBJ2-2 and V is TRBV6-5, with D uncertain. CDR3 size: 13 residues. Per germline, CDR1 MNHEY and CDR2 SVGAGI. The ends were cut back, 0 bases at V and 5 bases at J, with 4 bases in the middle. The CDR3 loop is CASSYSGTGELFF. The CDR3 bases are TGTGCCAGCAGTTACTCGGGGACCGGGGAGCTGTTTTTT.

This clonotype turned up a few times. The chain combines TRBV30 with TRBJ2-1, with a tentative D call TRBD1 (6 bases). The CDR3 has 14 residues. Germline CDR1 and CDR2: GTSNPN and SVGIG (reference sequence). V lost 2 bases and J lost 12, with 20 bases in between. The DNA for the CDR3 is TGTGCCTGGAGTTTCTCGGACAGCTCCACGGTGCAGTTCTTC. It encodes CAWSFSDSSTVQFF.

This clonotype has more than one count but fewer than ten. The chain employs TRBV20-1 and TRBJ2-4; the D gene could be TRBD1 or TRBD2 (5 bases each). The CDR3 has 12 amino acids. The ends were cut back, 6 bases at V and 6 bases at J, with 12 bases in the middle. CDR1 is DFQATT, CDR2 SNEGSKA, per germline (reference sequence). CDR3 DNA sequence: TGCAGTGCCAGGGAAAGCGGAAACATTCAGTACTTC. As protein: CSARESGNIQYF.

DNA of the CDR3: TGCGCCAGCCACGCTGGACTAGCGAGTTACAATGAGCAGTTCTTC. Amino acid sequence: CASHAGLASYNEQFF. V gene TRBV4-1 combines with J gene TRBJ2-1, with TRBD2 identical over 9 bases. Germline-derived CDR1 and CDR2 are MGHRA and YSYEKL. The length of the CDR3 is 15 residues. Trimming cost V 8 bases and J 4 bases; bases outside gene matches: 9.

A few counts support this clonotype. The CDR3 here is CASSQDLGQGNEQYF. The CDR3 region has the DNA TGTGCCAGCAGCCAAGATCTTGGACAGGGGAACGAGCAGTACTTC. This chain uses TRBV4-2 with TRBJ2-7, with TRBD1 matching over 9 bases. CDR1 and CDR2 (germline): LGHNA, YNFKEQ. The CDR3 sequence is 15 residues long. The V gene end was trimmed by 0 bases and the J gene end by 5 bases; junction bases not matched to a gene: 5.

In this sample, this clonotype turned up a few times. The chain is built from TRBV6-2 or TRBV6-3 and TRBJ2-3; TRBD1 aligns across 8 bases. The CDR3 extends over 17 amino acids. CDR1 MNHEY and CDR2 SVGEGT come from the germline V gene. V lost 4 bases to trimming and J lost 2 bases; unmatched junction nucleotides: 11. CDR3 residues: CASSWARTGITTDTQYF. The CDR3 DNA follows: TGTGCCAGCAGTTGGGCTCGGACAGGGATCACCACAGATACGCAGTATTTT.

V gene TRBV6-5 combines with J gene TRBJ1-2; 7 bases map to TRBD1. The V gene end was trimmed by 6 bases and the J gene end by 8 bases; junction bases not matched to a gene: 9. There are 13 residues in the CDR3. CDR1 and CDR2 from the germline V gene are MNHEY and SVGAGI. In DNA form, the CDR3 reads TGTGCCAGCAGCCTCCGGACAGGCGTAGGCTACACCTTC. It translates to CASSLRTGVGYTF.